This T cell receptor beta chain was sequenced in a study of sequential checkpoint blockade in melanoma. Documented treatment: randomized to nivolumab then ipilimumab (arm A) or the reverse (arm B). Profiling relied on immunoSEQ multiplex PCR, and the TCRdb table lists in-frame clones only, not all of them. Of over a thousand clones detected, 22% appear once; the ten largest clones hold less than 15%. This clone has more than one count but fewer than ten. The antigen is unknown. Between the trimmed V and J ends, which lost 3 bases and 0 bases, there was a span of 15 bases. The germline CDR1 and CDR2 sequences are SQVTM and ANQGSEA. The CDR3 is 15 residues long. General study results and limits: Pretreatment TIL clonality tracked with response in the nivolumab-first arm.

The sample here was tumor tissue (inferred from file names), taken from a patient given nivolumab and ipilimumab in sequence. This TCR derives from a human donor with melanoma. This chain links TRBV29-1 with TRBJ2-7; D is perhaps TRBD1 (5 bases). CDR3 region: CSVEFSQGRSYEQYF. DNA of the CDR3: TGCAGCGTTGAGTTTTCCCAGGGTCGCTCCTACGAGCAGTACTTC.